Below are 10 T cell receptor beta chains sequenced from a single sample in a study of graft-versus-host responses after intestinal transplantation. Which antigens these TCRs recognize remains unknown. Using immunoSEQ multiplex PCR, the repertoire was profiled, and TCRdb retains in-frame clones only, with some absent. The repertoire has about 64,000 clones, approximately 90% of them found once; the top ten carry about 1.7%. Sample: unstimulated CD8+ T cells sorted from spleen or lymph node cells, taken before transplant. These TCRs come from a human donor who was the organ donor for an intestinal transplant.

The genes are TRBV7-6 and TRBJ2-2; 11 bases map to TRBD2. The CDR3 has 17 amino acids. V was clipped by 5 bases and J by 4 bases; unmatched bases: 9. CDR1 and CDR2 from the germline V gene are SGHVS and FNYEAQ. CDR3 amino acids: CASSHELAGVSTGELFF. Written as DNA, the CDR3 is TGTGCCAGCAGCCACGAACTAGCGGGAGTATCCACCGGGGAGCTGTTTTTT.

The rearrangement links TRBV6-1 to TRBJ2-3; 11 bases fit TRBD1. The germline V gene encodes CDR1 MNHNS and CDR2 SASEGT. The CDR3 is made up of 17 amino acids. V shed 0 bases and J 4 bases; nucleotides not matched to a gene: 6. CDR3 nucleotides: TGTGCCAGCAGTGAAGCCCCGGGACAGGGGGTTCCAGATACGCAGTATTTT. This translates into CASSEAPGQGVPDTQYF.

The chain is built from TRBV5-1 and TRBJ2-1; possibly TRBD1 for D (6 bases). Trimming shortened V by 2 bases and J by 7 bases, and 13 bases separated the two germline ends. The CDR3 totals 14 residues. In germline, CDR1 is SGHRS, CDR2 YFSETQ. This CDR3 reads CASSFSGDENEQFF. CDR3 DNA sequence: TGCGCCAGCAGCTTCTCAGGGGATGAAAATGAGCAGTTCTTC.

V and J are TRBV28 and TRBJ2-3; 11 nucleotides align to TRBD2. V gave up 5 bases and J gave up 5 bases; unmatched junction bases: 6. The CDR3 extends over 15 amino acids. CDR1 and CDR2 from the germline V gene are MDHEN and SYDVKM. The CDR3 bases are TGTGCCAGCAGTCCGCGACTAGCGGGGTTAGATACGCAGTATTTT. This translates into CASSPRLAGLDTQYF.

This chain links TRBV7-3 with TRBJ2-7, with 7 bases identical to TRBD1. The J segment lost 2 bases and the V segment lost 5 bases, leaving 9 bases of the junction unmatched. The CDR3 is 15 residues long. Germline V gives CDR1 SGHTA, CDR2 FQGTGA. The CDR3 DNA is TGTGCCAGCAGCCCAACCACGGACAGGACCTACGAGCAGTACTTC. Protein sequence: CASSPTTDRTYEQYF.

V is TRBV30 and J is TRBJ1-5; possibly TRBD1 for D (5 bases). Germline loops: CDR1 GTSNPN, CDR2 SVGIG (reference sequence). The CDR3 contains 17 residues. The CDR3 DNA reads TGTTTGATCCCACGAAGCACCACGGACAACCTCAATCAGCCCCAGCATTTT. Amino acids: CLIPRSTTDNLNQPQHF.

The genes are TRBV27 and TRBJ2-1; TRBD1 is a possible D gene (6 bases). Germline V gives CDR1 MNHEY, CDR2 SMNVEV (reference sequence). The CDR3 is 15 amino acids. V lost 2 bases and J lost 2, with 10 bases in between. CDR3 in amino acids: CASSLRGFTYNEQFF. The CDR3 bases are TGTGCCAGCAGTTTAAGGGGGTTTACCTACAATGAGCAGTTCTTC.

This clone was seen only once. The chain carries TRBV5-1 and TRBJ2-5, with 10 positions matching TRBD2. Germline loops: CDR1 SGHRS, CDR2 YFSETQ. J lost 0 bases, V lost 3 bases, and 8 bases had no gene match. This CDR3 spans 17 amino acids. CDR3 residues: CASSSLAGGWYQETQYF. DNA of the CDR3: TGCGCCAGCAGCTCTTTAGCGGGGGGTTGGTACCAAGAGACCCAGTACTTC.

The rearrangement joins TRBV4-3 to TRBJ2-5; 8 nucleotides agree with TRBD1. TRBJ2-7 explains the end of the DNA better; the J call may be wrong. This CDR3 contains 19 residues. CDR1 LGHNA and CDR2 YSLEER come from the germline V gene. CDR3 nucleotides: TGCGCCAGCAGCCAAGATTTGACCAGGGGGCGCCCCCTCTCCTACGAGCAGTACTTC. Its translation: CASSQDLTRGRPLSYEQYF.

The rearrangement links TRBV5-1 to TRBJ2-1, with 10 bases that match TRBD2. Trimming took 2 bases from V and 8 from J; bases not matched to a gene: 7. Looked up from germline, CDR1 is SGHRS and CDR2 is YFSETQ. The CDR3 has 15 residues. The DNA for the CDR3 is TGCGCCAGCAGCTTAGAGCGGGAGGGCAACGATGAGCAGTTCTTC. The encoded protein is CASSLEREGNDEQFF.